These T cell receptor beta chains were read from a single sample in a study of radiation and T cells in renal cell carcinoma. The repertoire was sequenced with immunoSEQ multiplex PCR; TCRdb's copy has only in-frame clones and lacks some. The sample records 4,700 or so clones, 50% to 65% being singletons. The sample in question was tumor tissue, obtained from a patient whose treatment included radiotherapy and nephrectomy. The receptors stem from a man between 60 and 75 years old with renal cell carcinoma. The CDR3 runs from the conserved cysteine through the conserved F or W. A D gene is named only where the DNA matches it firmly. Rows give clone size only sometimes, using once, few, many, or a class for an expanded clone.

size: -; J: TRBJ1-2; V: TRBV7-3; D: -; CDR3: CASSAARVIDYGYTF; DNA: TGTGCCAGCAGCGCGGCACGAGTTATCGACTATGGCTACACCTTC
size: few; J: TRBJ1-5; V: TRBV7-9; D: -; CDR3: CASSLGVIQPQHF; DNA: TGTGCCAGCAGCTTGGGTGTCATCCAGCCCCAGCATTTT
size: -; J: TRBJ1-1; V: TRBV11-3; D: -; CDR3: CASSLDGRGAFF; DNA: TGTGCCAGCAGCTTGGATGGTCGAGGAGCTTTCTTT
size: -; J: TRBJ1-2; V: TRBV19; D: -; CDR3: CASTDGALGDYGYTF; DNA: TGTGCCAGTACCGATGGGGCTCTAGGGGACTATGGCTACACCTTC
size: -; J: TRBJ2-7; V: TRBV5-1; D: -; CDR3: CASSLRGSYEQYF; DNA: TGCGCCAGCAGCTTAAGGGGTTCCTACGAGCAGTACTTC
size: few; J: TRBJ1-2; V: TRBV18; D: -; CDR3: CASSPGRGNYGYTF; DNA: TGTGCCAGCTCACCTGGAAGGGGGAACTATGGCTACACCTTC
size: -; J: TRBJ1-5; V: TRBV2; D: -; CDR3: CASSEMAGAGNQPQHF; DNA: TGTGCCAGCAGTGAAATGGCAGGGGCTGGTAATCAGCCCCAGCATTTT
size: -; J: TRBJ2-3; V: TRBV9; D: TRBD2; CDR3: CASSRTSGTDTQYF; DNA: TGTGCCAGCAGCAGGACTAGCGGCACAGATACGCAGTATTTT
size: few; J: TRBJ1-2; V: TRBV7-9; D: -; CDR3: CASSPHRGGSYGYTF; DNA: TGTGCCAGCAGCCCTCACCGCGGGGGGAGCTATGGCTACACCTTC
size: -; J: TRBJ1-4; V: TRBV6-1; D: -; CDR3: CASSSEGATNEKLFF; DNA: TGTGCCAGCAGTTCCGAGGGGGCAACTAATGAAAAACTGTTTTTT
size: -; J: TRBJ2-7; V: TRBV9; D: -; CDR3: CASSVAPQYEQYF; DNA: TGTGCCAGCAGCGTAGCTCCCCAGTACGAGCAGTACTTC
size: -; J: TRBJ2-7; V: TRBV7-8; D: -; CDR3: CASSESGVTYEQYF; DNA: TGTGCCAGCAGCGAGTCCGGGGTCACCTACGAGCAGTACTTC
size: -; J: TRBJ2-3; V: TRBV7-9; D: -; CDR3: CASSSKDVLTDTQYF; DNA: TGTGCCAGCAGCTCCAAGGACGTTCTCACAGATACGCAGTATTTT
size: few; J: TRBJ2-1; V: TRBV7-2; D: -; CDR3: CASSLDRGPHEQFF; DNA: TGTGCCAGCAGCTTAGACCGGGGCCCCCATGAGCAGTTCTTC
size: -; J: TRBJ2-5; V: TRBV5-1; D: TRBD1; CDR3: CASSAIQGFRETQYF; DNA: TGCGCCAGCAGCGCAATACAGGGGTTCCGAGAGACCCAGTACTTC
size: medium-sized; J: TRBJ1-2; V: TRBV2; D: -; CDR3: CASSTPVPDDYGYTF; DNA: TGTGCCAGCAGTACCCCGGTCCCGGACGACTATGGCTACACCTTC
size: few; J: TRBJ1-1; V: TRBV9; D: -; CDR3: CASSQSGLRTEAFF; DNA: TGTGCCAGCTCCCAAAGCGGGTTGAGGACTGAAGCTTTCTTT
size: -; J: TRBJ2-1; V: TRBV19; D: -; CDR3: CASRAENNEQFF; DNA: TGTGCCAGTAGGGCAGAGAACAATGAGCAGTTCTTC
size: -; J: TRBJ1-5; V: TRBV7-8; D: -; CDR3: CASSLAEGTLGQPQHF; DNA: TGTGCCAGCAGCTTAGCTGAAGGGACTTTAGGTCAGCCCCAGCATTTT
size: -; J: TRBJ2-7; V: TRBV7-8; D: -; CDR3: CASSTPGRPREQYF; DNA: TGTGCCAGCAGCACTCCGGGACGACCAAGGGAGCAGTACTTC
size: medium-sized; J: TRBJ2-3; V: TRBV15; D: -; CDR3: CATTPGRMVISTDTQYF; DNA: TGTGCCACCACCCCGGGACGGATGGTTATTAGCACAGATACGCAGTATTTT